The next 16 T cell receptor beta chains were all read from a single sample in a study of blood T cells in healthy people across ages. PCR was performed a second time for about 7 to 11 cycles using a sample-barcoded 5' primer and a J-beta primer mix. TCRdb recomputed calls from the 5' RACE reads with MiXCR, one row per CDR3 protein. The sample has 1.5 million to 2 million distinct CDR3 sequences; about 30% are singletons. The sequencing sample was made of blood. These receptor sequences come from a woman younger than 45 in good health.

This clonotype was seen repeatedly, ten times or more. The chain carries TRBV5-5 and TRBJ2-7; D might be TRBD2 (6 bases). With 1 base removed from V and 2 bases from J, the gap between germline ends came to 13 bases. The CDR3 has 15 amino acids. Germline CDR1 and CDR2: SGHKS and YYEKEE (reference sequence). CDR3 protein: CASSLWGTGTYEQYF. CDR3 sequence (DNA): TGTGCCAGCAGCTTGTGGGGGACTGGTACCTACGAGCAGTACTTC.

For this clonotype: The junction departs from germline at one end; a sequencing error may be responsible. J is TRBJ2-3 and V is TRBV7-2; TRBD1 aligns across 10 bases. The CDR3 is made up of 16 amino acids. Germline V CDR1 and CDR2: SGHTA, FQGNSA. The CDR3 sequence is CASSLKTGGVTDMQYF. CDR3 DNA sequence: TGTGCCAGCAGCTTAAAGACAGGGGGCGTCACAGATATGCAGTATTTT.

In this sample, this clonotype turned up a few times. V and J are TRBV24-1 and TRBJ2-1; 11 bases match TRBD2. Per the germline V gene, CDR1 is KGHDR and CDR2 is SFDVKD. There are 16 residues in the CDR3. V was clipped by 3 bases and J by 7 bases; unmatched bases: 7. CDR3 region: CATSDLSGGARNEQFF. The CDR3 DNA reads TGTGCCACCAGTGATCTTAGCGGGGGGGCGCGTAATGAGCAGTTCTTC.

This clonotype was observed a handful of times. This chain uses TRBV28 with TRBJ2-3; unclear D gene. The CDR3 has 14 amino acids. Trimming removed 10 bases from V and 8 bases from J, with 22 bases in between. Germline lookup yields CDR1 MDHEN and CDR2 SYDVKM. The CDR3 nucleotides are TGTGCCAACTCCCCGATGGGGTCTGGGCTTACGCAGTATTTT. Amino acid sequence: CANSPMGSGLTQYF.

This clonotype was observed a few times. V gene TRBV9 combines with J gene TRBJ1-6, with D maybe TRBD1 (6 bases). V was cut by 5 bases and J by 5 bases, with 26 bases left in between. CDR1 is SGDLS, CDR2 YYNGEE, per germline. The CDR3 sequence is 19 residues long. DNA of the CDR3: TGTGCCAGCAGTACTCTCAACAGGGCCTGGTCGAGGAATAATTCACCCCTCCACTTT. Amino acids: CASSTLNRAWSRNNSPLHF.

The chain uses TRBV24-1 and TRBJ2-5; D is unresolved. Trimming removed 5 bases at V and 11 bases at J, with 14 bases between. The CDR3 loop spans 12 amino acids. Germline V lookup: CDR1 KGHDR, CDR2 SFDVKD. DNA of the CDR3: TGTGCCACCAGTGGCCTCTACAATGAGCAGTACTTC. Translation: CATSGLYNEQYF.

The rearrangement uses TRBV11-2 and TRBJ2-1, with 11 bases fitting TRBD2. CDR1 is SGHAT, CDR2 FQNNGV, per germline. The CDR3 sequence is 16 residues long. V was clipped by 2 bases and J by 7 bases; unmatched bases: 7. CDR3 bases: TGTGCCAGCAGCTTACTTCTAGCGGGGGGCTTAAATGAGCAGTTCTTC. This translates into CASSLLLAGGLNEQFF.

In its sample, this clonotype was seen many times. The chain couples TRBV6-5 to TRBJ1-5; no firm D call. The CDR3 sequence is 14 residues long. With 6 bases removed from V and 4 bases from J, the gap between germline ends came to 13 bases. Germline V gene sequence: CDR1 MNHEY, CDR2 SVGAGI. In nucleotides, the CDR3 is TGTGCCAGCAGCAAACAGAAATTTAATCAGCCCCAGCATTTT. It translates to CASSKQKFNQPQHF.

The chain couples TRBV9 to TRBJ2-1, with D unresolved. Germline loops: CDR1 SGDLS, CDR2 YYNGEE. With 3 bases removed from V and 9 bases from J, the gap between germline ends came to 19 bases. The CDR3 has 15 amino acids. The CDR3 loop reads CASSASLGNNGEQFF. CDR3 nucleotide sequence: TGTGCCAGCAGCGCAAGTTTGGGAAACAACGGTGAGCAGTTCTTC.

This chain links TRBV3-1 with TRBJ1-2, with D tentatively TRBD1 (6 bases). The CDR3 spans 13 residues. CDR1 and CDR2 from the germline V gene are LGHDT and YNNKEL (reference sequence). V gave up 3 bases and J gave up 5 bases, with 10 bases separating them. CDR3 nucleotides: TGTGCCAGCAGCCACCTAGGACAGTATGGCTACACCTTC. This encodes CASSHLGQYGYTF.

This clonotype showed up many times. The chain couples TRBV5-1 to TRBJ2-5, with D tentatively TRBD2 (6 bases). Per germline, CDR1 SGHRS and CDR2 YFSETQ. The CDR3 contains 16 residues. Trimming shortened V by 1 base and J by 4 bases, and 17 bases separated the two germline ends. The CDR3 spells CASSLLGTPGGETQYF. The CDR3 bases are TGCGCCAGCAGCTTGCTCGGGACTCCCGGAGGAGAGACCCAGTACTTC.

The chain combines TRBV12-5 with TRBJ2-1; D possibly corresponds to TRBD2 (5 bases). Germline CDR1 reads LGHNT; CDR2 reads FRNRAP. The CDR3 spans 13 residues. V was shortened by 7 bases and J by 3 bases, with 10 bases between the two germline ends. CDR3 in amino acids: CASVPGIYNEQFF. In nucleotides, the CDR3 is TGTGCTAGTGTCCCGGGAATCTACAATGAGCAGTTCTTC.

The rearrangement links TRBV6-5 to TRBJ2-7, with 8 nucleotides matching TRBD1. V was clipped by 6 bases and J by 6 bases; unmatched bases: 10. CDR3 length equals 14 residues. CDR1 is MNHEY and CDR2 is SVGAGI in the germline V gene. CDR3 DNA sequence: TGTGCCAGCAGGGGCGGACAGGGTGTTTTCGAGCAGTACTTC. Its translation is CASRGGQGVFEQYF.

This clonotype showed up just once. The chain uses TRBV7-3 and TRBJ1-5; possible D gene TRBD1, 5 bases. Germline V gene sequence: CDR1 SGHTA, CDR2 FQGTGA. V lost 5 bases and J lost 14, with 31 bases in between. The CDR3 totals 17 residues. DNA of the CDR3: TGTGCCAGCAGCCTCTCCATGGGGAGCGGGGGGGTTGTTCACGAGCATTTT. It is translated as CASSLSMGSGGVVHEHF.

V and J are TRBV7-2 and TRBJ2-2; D not resolved. The CDR3 sequence is 16 residues long. Germline values: CDR1 SGHTA, CDR2 FQGNSA. V was trimmed by 1 base and J by 6 bases, leaving 15 bases between them. The CDR3 bases are TGTGCCAGCAGCTTAGTGAAGTGGCTTATATCCGGGGAGCTGTTTTTT. Protein product: CASSLVKWLISGELFF.

The V and J genes are TRBV27 and TRBJ1-2; tentatively, D is TRBD1 (5 bases). V was cut by 0 bases and J by 3 bases, with 14 bases left in between. There are 16 residues in the CDR3. Germline CDR1 is MNHEY and CDR2 is SMNVEV (reference sequence). CDR3 nucleotides: TGTGCCAGCAGTTTATCGCGGGCAGGGCCCGACTATGGCTACACCTTC. As protein: CASSLSRAGPDYGYTF.